The 5 T cell receptor beta chains below all came from one sample that was sequenced in a study of blood T cell repertoires in COVID-19 (dated by TCRdb to 2020 to 2021). Libraries were prepared through the immunoSEQ multiplex PCR assay. The source is immuneACCESS, and TCRdb retained only in-frame sequences with V and J called. Part of the clones is not carried over; for the studies checked, unresolved V genes explain less than half of this, and the remainder is unexplained. Recorded for this sample are around 270,000 clones; 75% to 90% of them occurred a single time. The leading ten clones occupy roughly 1.8% of the sample. The specimen was peripheral blood. The receptors were gathered from a man between 25 and 39 years old with active or convalescent COVID-19.

V is TRBV11-2 and J is TRBJ2-2; 7 nucleotides align to TRBD1. This CDR3 contains 15 residues. J gave up 5 bases and V 5 bases, and 8 bases lay outside the gene matches. CDR1 and CDR2 from the germline V gene are SGHAT and FQNNGV. The chain's CDR3 is CASSLSRQGTGELFF. Here the CDR3 DNA reads TGTGCCAGCAGCCTCTCCAGACAGGGAACCGGGGAGCTGTTTTTT. Using reference TRBV11-2 and TRBJ2-2 for the parts outside the CDR3, the full variable domain is EAGVAQSPRYKIIEKRQSVAFWCNPISGHATLYWYQQILGQGPKLLIQFQNNGVVDDSQLPKDRFSAERLKGVDSTLKIQPAKLEDSAVYLCASSLSRQGTGELFFGEGSRLTVL.

The chain carries TRBV4-3 and TRBJ1-4, with TRBD1 as a possible D gene (5 bases). V lost 1 base to trimming and J lost 0 bases, with 6 bases between them. Germline V gene sequence: CDR1 LGHNA, CDR2 YSLEER. The CDR3 has 15 residues. The CDR3 sequence: CASSQVQATNEKLFF. The CDR3 DNA reads TGCGCCAGCAGCCAAGTACAGGCAACTAATGAAAAACTGTTTTTT.

The J gene is TRBJ1-1, the V gene TRBV9; no firm D call. CDR1 and CDR2 (germline): SGDLS, YYNGEE. Between the trimmed V and J ends, which lost 6 bases and 2 bases, there was a span of 11 bases. This CDR3 has 13 residues. Written as DNA, the CDR3 is TGTGCCAGCACCTCCGCGAGTAACACTGAAGCTTTCTTT. It codes for CASTSASNTEAFF. Full variable domain (rest looked up from reference TRBV9 and TRBJ1-1): DSGVTQTPKHLITATGQRVTLRCSPRSGDLSVYWYQQSLDQGLQFLIQYYNGEERAKGNILERFSAQQFPDLHSELNLSSLELGDSALYFCASTSASNTEAFFGQGTRLTVV.

This chain connects TRBV5-6 to TRBJ1-6; 7 bases are shared with TRBD1. There are 14 residues in the CDR3. In germline, CDR1 is SGHDT, CDR2 YYEEEE. Unmatched junction bases numbered 6, after V lost 4 bases and J lost 8 bases. As DNA, the CDR3 is TGTGCCAGCAGCCAACAGGGGAATCATTCACCCCTCCACTTT. Translation: CASSQQGNHSPLHF.

The genes are TRBV19 and TRBJ1-1, with D uncertain. CDR3 size: 16 residues. V shed 3 bases and J shed 1 base, with 15 bases lying between them. Germline-derived CDR1 and CDR2 are LNHDA and SQIVND (reference sequence). The CDR3 sequence is CASSMASEAWNTEAFF. CDR3 bases: TGTGCCAGTAGTATGGCCTCTGAGGCGTGGAACACTGAAGCTTTCTTT.